The source of this T cell receptor beta chain is a study of lung T cells in sarcoidosis with Löfgren's syndrome. About the study: Repertoire analyses centered on Löfgren's syndrome patients.

This clonotype showed up just a few times. Antigen specificity is unknown. This CDR3 is 16 amino acids long. V was clipped by 3 bases and J by 5 bases, with 16 bases between them. The germline gives CDR1 ENHRY, CDR2 SYGVKD. Study-level points and caveats: TRBV2 was the preferred pairing partner of TRAV12-1, with similar CDR3s. Shared TRAV12-1 and TRBV2 CDR3 motifs were reported across several patients. The most expanded V genes in Löfgren's patients were reportedly TRAV12-1 and TRBV2.

Each CDR3 protein gets one entry after TCRdb re-called the reads with MiXCR. The data show 60,000 or so distinct CDR3 sequences, around 20% seen once. The clonotype originates from a human donor with sarcoidosis (Löfgren's syndrome or another form), or a control subject (not recorded which). J is TRBJ1-4 and V is TRBV10-3; D is possibly TRBD1 (6 bases). Input material: CD4+ T cells from PBMCs. In DNA form, the CDR3 reads TGTGCCATCAGTGATATTGGGGGCAGGGCGAATGAAAAACTGTTTTTT. Protein: CAISDIGGRANEKLFF.